The 15 T cell receptor beta chains below all came from one sample that was sequenced in a study of blood T cell repertoires in COVID-19. Assay: immunoSEQ multiplex PCR; the TCRdb copy retains only in-frame clones and omits some. The data contain 90,000 to 150,000 clones, around 86% of them singletons. Input material: peripheral blood. These receptor sequences come from a man older than 75 with acute or convalescent COVID-19.

This clone was observed a handful of times. The chain is built from TRBV4-2 and TRBJ2-3, with TRBD2 matching over 7 bases. From germline, CDR1 is LGHNA and CDR2 YNFKEQ. V trimming: 3 bases; J trimming: 1 base; junction bases outside the gene matches: 4. CDR3 size: 15 residues. The CDR3, as DNA: TGTGCCAGCAGCCAGGGACGGGAGGGCACAGATACGCAGTATTTT. Amino acids: CASSQGREGTDTQYF.

The rearrangement joins TRBV19 to TRBJ1-1; TRBD1 is a possible D gene (5 bases). Germline CDR1 and CDR2: LNHDA and SQIVND (reference sequence). The CDR3 contains 13 residues. Deletions cut 11 bases from V and 2 bases from J, with 15 bases between. The CDR3 here is CACGYDSNTEAFF. CDR3 nucleotide sequence: TGTGCCTGTGGGTACGACAGTAACACTGAAGCTTTCTTT.

The V gene is TRBV9, the J gene TRBJ1-1, with no clear D. Germline values: CDR1 SGDLS, CDR2 YYNGEE. This CDR3 region has 13 residues. Between the trimmed V and J ends, which lost 0 bases and 7 bases, there was a span of 10 bases. CDR3 in amino acids: CASSVVSGDEAFF. The CDR3 DNA follows: TGTGCCAGCAGCGTAGTATCCGGAGATGAAGCTTTCTTT.

The genes are TRBV28 and TRBJ1-1, with D hard to call. CDR1 and CDR2 from the germline V gene are MDHEN and SYDVKM. The CDR3 extends over 14 amino acids. Trimming shortened V by 3 bases and J by 7 bases, and 15 bases separated the two germline ends. CDR3 region: CASSLQQTRNEAFF. The CDR3 DNA reads TGTGCCAGCAGTTTGCAACAGACTAGAAATGAAGCTTTCTTT.

This chain connects TRBV4-3 to TRBJ2-3; D is unresolved. There are 19 residues in the CDR3. V gave up 0 bases and J gave up 4 bases, with 23 bases separating them. CDR1 is LGHNA, CDR2 YSLEER, per germline. The CDR3 spells CASSQDFAPDPRSSDTQYF. As DNA, the CDR3 is TGCGCCAGCAGCCAAGATTTCGCTCCTGATCCAAGGAGCTCAGATACGCAGTATTTT.

This chain connects TRBV7-9 to TRBJ2-7, with D tentatively TRBD1 (6 bases). Germline CDR1 is SEHNR and CDR2 is FQNEAQ (reference sequence). Trimming left V 6 bases short and J 9 bases short, with 18 bases between. CDR3 size: 13 residues. This CDR3 is CASSSVNRDGQYF. The CDR3 DNA reads as TGTGCCAGCAGTTCTGTGAACAGGGACGGGCAGTACTTC. The full variable domain, with the rest looked up from reference TRBV7-9 and TRBJ2-7, is DTGVSQNPRHKITKRGQNVTFRCDPISEHNRLYWYRQTLGQGPEFLTYFQNEAQLEKSRLLSDRFSAERPKGSFSTLEIQRTEQGDSAMYLCASSSVNRDGQYFGPGTRLTVT.

The genes are TRBV24-1 and TRBJ1-5; maybe TRBD1 (5 bases). Trimming removed 9 bases from V and 0 bases from J, with 17 bases in between. CDR3 length equals 16 residues. Germline CDR1 reads KGHDR; CDR2 reads SFDVKD. Here the CDR3 DNA reads TGTGCCACCCGTTTCAAGGGGAAGTATAGCAATCAGCCCCAGCATTTT. Encoded protein: CATRFKGKYSNQPQHF.

The CDR3 spells CASSPMGQAVGGYTF. The CDR3 nucleotides read TGCGCCAGCAGCCCCATGGGACAGGCAGTGGGAGGCTACACCTTC. The chain uses TRBV5-1 and TRBJ1-2; 8 nucleotides align to TRBD1. Germline CDR1 SGHRS, CDR2 YFSETQ. Losses at the gene ends were 4 bases for V and 8 bases for J; bases not matched to a gene: 13. The CDR3 length is 15 residues.

The chain has TRBV4-3 and TRBJ2-7, with 7 bases identical to TRBD1. This CDR3 comprises 15 residues. The V segment lost 0 bases and the J segment 2 bases; nucleotides outside the gene matches: 4. CDR1 is LGHNA and CDR2 is YSLEER in the germline V gene. The CDR3 loop is CASSQDPTGTYEQYF. CDR3 bases: TGCGCCAGCAGCCAAGACCCGACAGGGACCTACGAGCAGTACTTC.

This clone was counted a few times. The chain links TRBV5-4 to TRBJ2-3; 12 bases match TRBD1. The V segment lost 4 bases and the J segment 4 bases; nucleotides outside the gene matches: 7. This CDR3 region has 16 residues. The germline CDR1 and CDR2 sequences are SGHNT and YYREEE (reference sequence). The CDR3 DNA reads as TGTGCCAGCAGCCGACCGGGACAGGGGGCGGCAGATACGCAGTATTTT. Amino acids: CASSRPGQGAADTQYF.

The chain recombines TRBV9 with TRBJ2-5; 7 bases align to TRBD2. The CDR3 runs to 15 residues. The germline V gene encodes CDR1 SGDLS and CDR2 YYNGEE. Trimming removed 0 bases from V and 1 base from J; junction bases left unmatched: 3. DNA of the CDR3: TGTGCCAGCAGCGTAGGACTAGCCATCCAAGAGACCCAGTACTTC. This sequence encodes CASSVGLAIQETQYF.

The rearrangement links TRBV7-8 to TRBJ1-4; the D gene is possibly TRBD1 (5 bases). CDR3 length equals 15 residues. Germline lookup yields CDR1 SGHVS and CDR2 FQNEAQ. Deletions cut 7 bases from V and 8 bases from J, with 20 bases between. CDR3 sequence reads: CASMPAGQGGEKLFF. DNA for the CDR3: TGTGCCAGCATGCCCGCAGGGCAGGGTGGGGAAAAACTGTTTTTT.

The count of this clone is one. The gene calls are TRBV6-5 and TRBJ2-7, with a weak D call TRBD2 (6 bases). The CDR3 has 11 amino acids. The V and J ends lost 4 bases and 8 bases respectively, with 9 bases between them. Looked up from germline, CDR1 is MNHEY and CDR2 is SVGAGI. CDR3 nucleotides: TGTGCCAGCAGTTGGGGGGAACAGCAGTACTTC. Encoded protein: CASSWGEQQYF.

The J gene is TRBJ1-6, the V gene TRBV15, with 10 bases identical to TRBD1. This CDR3 has 16 residues. The germline V gene has CDR1 LNHNV and CDR2 YYDKDF (reference sequence). The ends lost 3 bases at V and 7 bases at J; junction bases unmatched: 6. In nucleotides, the CDR3 is TGTGCCACCAGCAGGGGGACAGGGGTTGGGAATTCACCCCTCCACTTT. This gives the protein CATSRGTGVGNSPLHF. Looking up the rest from reference TRBV15 and TRBJ1-6 gives the full variable domain: DAMVIQNPRYQVTQFGKPVTLSCSQTLNHNVMYWYQQKSSQAPKLLFHYYDKDFNNEADTPDNFQSRRPNTSFCFLDIRSPGLGDTAMYLCATSRGTGVGNSPLHFGNGTRLTVT.

The CDR3 region is CASRAGSEKLFF. For the CDR3, the DNA is TGTGCCAGCAGGGCAGGGTCGGAAAAACTGTTTTTT. The J gene is TRBJ1-4, the V gene TRBV2; possible D gene TRBD1, 5 bases. Trimming cost V 6 bases and J 8 bases, with 10 bases left between them. CDR1 is SNHLY, CDR2 FYNNEI, per germline. The CDR3 consists of 12 residues.